Listed here are 13 T cell receptor beta chains from one sample, sequenced in a study of blood T cells in healthy people across ages. Next came a second PCR, run for about 6 to 12 cycles, which used a sample-barcoded 5' primer along with a J-beta primer mix. Using its own MiXCR run on the 5' RACE reads, TCRdb lists one record per CDR3 protein. The data show roughly 2 million distinct CDR3 sequences, about 50% seen once. The sample taken for sequencing was blood. The origin of the receptors is a woman aged 40 to 55 in good health.

V usage is TRBV6-2 or TRBV6-3 and J usage is TRBJ2-5; 9 bases map to TRBD2. Germline assignment: CDR1 MNHEY and CDR2 SVGEGT. After removal of 1 base from V and 5 bases from J, the junction contained 5 bases not matched to a gene. This CDR3 contains 15 residues. The CDR3 nucleotides are TGTGCCAGCAGTTACTTGGCGGGGGGGCTCGAGACCCAGTACTTC. Translating gives CASSYLAGGLETQYF.

The J gene is TRBJ1-3, the V gene TRBV7-2; D gene uncertain. Germline-derived CDR1 and CDR2 are SGHTA and FQGNSA. This CDR3 region has 16 residues. V was clipped by 2 bases and J by 4 bases, with 15 bases between them. Written as DNA, the CDR3 is TGTGCCAGCAGCTTACGCCCGGGAGGGAACGGAAACACCATATATTTT. Its protein is CASSLRPGGNGNTIYF.

This clonotype was counted a single time. V and J are TRBV29-1 and TRBJ2-1; D gene unclear. The CDR3 loop spans 13 amino acids. The V and J ends lost 4 bases and 10 bases respectively, with 17 bases between them. In germline, CDR1 is SQVTM, CDR2 ANQGSEA. The CDR3 loop reads CSVVSGQLYEQFF. For the CDR3, the DNA is TGCAGCGTTGTATCGGGTCAGCTCTACGAGCAGTTCTTC.

V and J are TRBV5-1 and TRBJ2-7; D is perhaps TRBD1 (6 bases). CDR3 size: 15 residues. Germline assignment: CDR1 SGHRS and CDR2 YFSETQ. Trimming pared 4 bases from V and 4 bases from J, leaving 18 bases between. The CDR3 DNA reads as TGCGCCAGCAGCAGGACGGGACACTCAGGATACGAGCAGTACTTC. Its protein product is CASSRTGHSGYEQYF.

V usage is TRBV27 and J usage is TRBJ2-7; 10 bases map to TRBD1. CDR3 length equals 15 residues. J gave up 7 bases and V 6 bases, and 12 bases lay outside the gene matches. Germline V lookup: CDR1 MNHEY, CDR2 SMNVEV (reference sequence). CDR3 in amino acids: CASRIDRGLSREQYF. The CDR3 DNA reads as TGTGCCAGCAGGATTGACAGGGGGCTCTCCCGAGAGCAGTACTTC.

The chain employs TRBV2 and TRBJ1-4; D may be TRBD1 (6 bases). This CDR3 is built from 15 residues. V was clipped by 5 bases and J by 5 bases, with 15 bases between them. The germline gives CDR1 SNHLY, CDR2 FYNNEI. CDR3 sequence: CASSQEGGPNEKLFF. The CDR3 DNA reads as TGTGCCAGCAGTCAGGAGGGGGGGCCGAATGAAAAACTGTTTTTT.

This clonotype occurred a few times. This CDR3 reads CASSLRPLLGGVYNEQFF. DNA of the CDR3: TGTGCCAGCAGCCTCCGCCCTCTCCTTGGCGGGGTTTACAATGAGCAGTTCTTC. The chain joins TRBV7-3 to TRBJ2-1; possibly TRBD2 for D (6 bases). Deletions cut 5 bases from V and 4 bases from J, with 24 bases between. The V gene's germline CDR1 is SGHTA and CDR2 FQGTGA. The CDR3 sequence is 18 residues long.

This clonotype was recorded once. The chain has TRBV5-1 and TRBJ1-2; D unclear. Trimming removed 6 bases at V and 6 bases at J, with 15 bases between. There are 13 residues in the CDR3. Germline CDR1 SGHRS, CDR2 YFSETQ. The CDR3 reads CASTIAPEHGYTF. The CDR3 DNA follows: TGCGCCAGCACCATAGCCCCGGAACATGGCTACACCTTC.

A few counts support this clonotype. Here the CDR3 DNA reads TGCAGCTCCGGTGGAGTACAAGGCGGCTACACCTTC. Protein: CSSGGVQGGYTF. V and J are TRBV29-1 and TRBJ1-2; D uncertain. Trimming removed 8 bases from V and 8 bases from J, with 18 bases in between. The CDR3 is 12 amino acids. The germline CDR1 and CDR2 sequences are SQVTM and ANQGSEA.

Here the CDR3 reads CASSTTSGDNEQFF. In DNA, the CDR3 is TGTGCCAGCAGCACGACTAGCGGGGACAATGAGCAGTTCTTC. The chain has TRBV7-2 and TRBJ2-1, with TRBD2 matching over 11 bases. The CDR3 totals 14 residues. CDR1 and CDR2 (germline): SGHTA, FQGNSA. V shed 5 bases and J 5 bases; nucleotides not matched to a gene: 2. The entire variable domain, with the rest obtained from reference TRBV7-2 and TRBJ2-1, is as follows: GAGVSQSPSNKVTEKGKDVELRCDPISGHTALYWYRQSLGQGLEFLIYFQGNSAPDKSGLPSDRFSAERTGGSVSTLTIQRTQQEDSAVYLCASSTTSGDNEQFFGPGTRLTVL.

This chain joins TRBV28 and TRBJ2-4; a weak D match, TRBD1 (5 bases). The CDR3 sequence is 16 residues long. The germline gives CDR1 MDHEN, CDR2 SYDVKM. The germline V and J ends were trimmed by 2 bases and 0 bases, with 11 bases remaining between them. Here the CDR3 DNA reads TGTGCCAGCAGTTTAGGGGCAGAACTAGCCAAAAACATTCAGTACTTC. This encodes CASSLGAELAKNIQYF.

The rearrangement uses TRBV29-1 and TRBJ2-5; maybe TRBD1 (6 bases). The germline V and J ends were trimmed by 7 bases and 2 bases, with 11 bases remaining between them. The CDR3 has 12 residues. Germline loops: CDR1 SQVTM, CDR2 ANQGSEA. Here the CDR3 reads CSAGQKQETQYF. The CDR3 DNA reads as TGCAGCGCAGGACAGAAACAAGAGACCCAGTACTTC.

There are a few counts of this clonotype. The V call is TRBV6-5, the J call TRBJ2-5; 7 bases are shared with TRBD1. TRBJ2-7 matches the DNA end more closely, so the J call is doubtful. Germline lookup yields CDR1 MNHEY and CDR2 SVGAGI. This CDR3 region has 16 residues. The CDR3 DNA is TGTGCCAGCAGAGACCCGGGTACAGGGGCTTTGCGCGAGCAGTACTTC. Translation: CASRDPGTGALREQYF.